This T cell receptor (beta chain) comes out of a study of beta chain features in type 1 diabetes. Germline trimming cut 6 bases from V and 6 bases from J; bases unmatched to any gene: 9. Germline CDR1 SNHLY, CDR2 FYNNEI. This CDR3 has 14 amino acids. General study findings and limits: An over-representation of cells with high TCR expression could result from cDNA sequencing.

The single heparinised draw taken from each donor contained approximately 100 mL of blood on average. Sorting of CD4+ naive, central memory, regulatory and stem cell-like memory cells was performed via CD45RO/CCR7/CD25/CD127/CD95/CD27. Sorted populations all exceeded 95% purity. All of the isolated RNA was reverse transcribed, so expressed TCRB transcripts were sequenced. Only in-frame clones appear in the TCRdb table, and some are missing; sequencing was by immunoSEQ multiplex PCR. The sample includes around 180,000 clones, about 12% of them seen just once. Concerning this clone: Its target is not known.

The TCR comes from a woman aged 18 to 35 in good health. The chain is built from TRBV2 and TRBJ2-7; 9 bases align to TRBD1. The source material was central memory CD4+ T cells from blood. The CDR3 loop is CASRTGTGSGEQYF. Written as DNA, the CDR3 is TGTGCCAGCAGGACTGGGACAGGGTCCGGCGAGCAGTACTTC.